These 12 T cell receptor beta chains share one sample of origin, sequenced in a study of T cells in Graves' hyperthyroidism and ophthalmopathy. From RNA transcripts, TCR beta CDR3 regions were amplified. RT-PCR in the first round (using the HTBI primer set) targeted the TCR CDR3. One entry per CDR3 protein, called by TCRdb with MiXCR from the multiplex PCR reads. The table shows a few hundred thousand distinct CDR3 sequences, with approximately 48% occurring only once. Material for sequencing was peripheral blood or thyroid tissue (not recorded which). The receptors shown here come from an adult woman with Graves' disease, either hyperthyroidism or ophthalmopathy (not recorded which).

This rearrangement joins TRBV29-1 to TRBJ2-7; 9 bases fit TRBD1. Germline V gene lookup returns CDR1 SQVTM and CDR2 ANQGSEA. CDR3 size: 12 residues. The ends lost 8 bases at V and 5 bases at J; junction bases unmatched: 7. The CDR3 loop is CSLGTGQDEQYF. CDR3 nucleotides: TGCAGCTTAGGGACAGGGCAGGACGAGCAGTACTTC.

This clonotype was counted between two and nine times. The rearrangement uses TRBV12-3 or TRBV12-4 and TRBJ1-2, with D unresolved. V dropped 7 bases and J dropped 6 bases, with 15 bases sitting between them. This CDR3 has 13 residues. CDR3 residues: CASTWTVDNGYTF. CDR3 coding DNA: TGTGCCAGCACCTGGACGGTAGACAATGGCTACACCTTC.

J is TRBJ1-1 and V is TRBV10-2; D is undetermined. This CDR3 has 14 amino acids. Germline V CDR1 and CDR2: WSHSY, SAAADI. Trimming shortened V by 4 bases and J by 3 bases, and 12 bases separated the two germline ends. The CDR3 spells CASSGREGDTEAFF. The CDR3 bases are TGCGCCAGCAGTGGTAGGGAAGGAGACACTGAAGCTTTCTTT.

The chain couples TRBV11-3 to TRBJ1-4, with unresolved D. The germline gives CDR1 SGHNT, CDR2 YENEEA. This CDR3 spans 16 amino acids. Trimming shortened V by 1 base and J by 10 bases, and 19 bases separated the two germline ends. The CDR3 coding sequence is TGTGCCAGCAGCTTAGGGCGCTCGGACGTATTCGGAAAACTGTTTTTT. Its translation is CASSLGRSDVFGKLFF.

This clonotype came up a few times. This chain connects TRBV19 to TRBJ1-3; TRBD1 is a possible D gene (5 bases). The CDR3 runs to 17 residues. Trimming pared 4 bases from V and 2 bases from J, leaving 18 bases between. The germline V gene has CDR1 LNHDA and CDR2 SQIVND (reference sequence). CDR3 amino acids: CASSNRVQAGAGNTIYF. CDR3 sequence (DNA): TGTGCCAGTAGTAACCGGGTACAGGCTGGAGCTGGAAACACCATATATTTT.

This clonotype has just a few counts. This chain links TRBV29-1 with TRBJ2-2, with D possibly matching TRBD2 (5 bases). Germline lookup yields CDR1 SQVTM and CDR2 ANQGSEA. Trimming shortened V by 6 bases and J by 7 bases, and 12 bases separated the two germline ends. The CDR3 runs to 12 residues. The CDR3 is CSVRTPRGELFF. The CDR3 DNA sequence: TGCAGCGTGAGGACTCCCCGCGGGGAGCTGTTTTTT.

The chain has TRBV7-9 and TRBJ2-7; tentative D call: TRBD2 (7 bases). Germline CDR1 is SEHNR and CDR2 is FQNEAQ (reference sequence). The CDR3 is made up of 14 amino acids. The V gene lost 6 bases and the J gene lost 1 base, with 13 bases spanning the gap. The CDR3 DNA is TGTGCCAGCAGTTTTAAGGGGGGGTCCTACGAGCAGTACTTC. This codes for CASSFKGGSYEQYF. The variable domain in full, with the rest retrieved from reference TRBV7-9 and TRBJ2-7, is DTGVSQNPRHKITKRGQNVTFRCDPISEHNRLYWYRQTLGQGPEFLTYFQNEAQLEKSRLLSDRFSAERPKGSFSTLEIQRTEQGDSAMYLCASSFKGGSYEQYFGPGTRLTVT.

The rearrangement joins TRBV25-1 to TRBJ1-2; 7 positions match TRBD1. CDR1 and CDR2 (germline): MGHDK, SYGVNS. Trimming cost V 8 bases and J 4 bases; bases outside gene matches: 13. CDR3 length: 15 residues. Written as DNA, the CDR3 is TGTGCCAGCCGAATATCCGGGACAGCTTCCTATGGCTACACCTTC. Protein sequence: CASRISGTASYGYTF.

The chain combines TRBV10-3 with TRBJ1-1; 7 bases align to TRBD1. Germline V gene lookup returns CDR1 ENHRY and CDR2 SYGVKD. With 7 bases clipped from V and 6 bases from J, the junction kept 5 bases outside the gene matches. This CDR3 is built from 12 residues. The CDR3 DNA reads as TGTGCCATCACTCCCGACAGGGCTGAAGCTTTCTTT. Translated: CAITPDRAEAFF.

As regards this clonotype: The junction does not match germline at one end; this may be a read error. The CDR3: CASTPGQENQPQHF. The CDR3 bases are TGTGCCAGCACCCCGGGACAGGAGAATCAGCCCCAGCATTTT. The chain combines TRBV10-2 with TRBJ1-5, with 8 bases fitting TRBD1. From germline, CDR1 is WSHSY and CDR2 SAAADI. The CDR3 covers 14 residues.

This clonotype was observed at least ten times. The CDR3 DNA sequence: TGTGCCAGCAGCGGCGGGTTTTCCAGGTACGAGCAGTACTTC. Translating it yields CASSGGFSRYEQYF. The genes are TRBV11-2 and TRBJ2-7, with D perhaps TRBD2 (5 bases). Germline CDR1 reads SGHAT; CDR2 reads FQNNGV. CDR3 size: 14 residues. Trimming removed 5 bases from V and 4 bases from J, with 15 bases in between.

This clonotype was detected only a few times. The CDR3 DNA is TGTGCCAGCAGCCCCTGGACTAGCGGAAACACCGGGGAGCTGTTTTTT. Protein sequence: CASSPWTSGNTGELFF. This rearrangement joins TRBV3-1 to TRBJ2-2, with 10 nucleotides matching TRBD2. CDR3 length: 16 amino acids. Germline assignment: CDR1 LGHDT and CDR2 YNNKEL (reference sequence). Trimming at V came to 4 bases and at J to 2 bases, leaving 4 bases not matched to a gene.